A selection of T cell receptor beta chains follows, all from one sample in a study of CD8+ T cells in alopecia areata. Generated by immunoSEQ multiplex PCR, the TCRdb table keeps only in-frame clones and is missing some. The table lists more than 110,000 clones, around 82% of them singletons. The source was CD8+ T cells sorted from blood, collected at week 4, from a patient treated with tofacitinib. All receptors come from a human donor with alopecia areata. Both conserved end residues are part of each CDR3. Each record gives: clone size, V gene, J gene, D gene, CDR3 length, CDR3 protein, CDR3 DNA. A D gene is named only where the DNA matches it firmly. Only some rows state a clone size, as once, few, many or a class for expanded clones.

few	TRBV4-1	TRBJ2-7	TRBD1	15	CASSQRTGGLAEQYF	TGCGCCAGCAGCCAGCGGACAGGGGGCTTGGCCGAGCAGTACTTC
-	TRBV7-9	TRBJ2-1	TRBD2	17	CASSLAGGGVSYNEQFF	TGTGCCAGCAGCTTAGCGGGCGGGGGAGTCTCCTACAATGAGCAGTTCTTC
few	TRBV7-9	TRBJ2-5	-	16	CASSLGSTLIQETQYF	TGTGCCAGCAGTCTCGGGTCGACCCTGATCCAAGAGACCCAGTACTTC
-	TRBV10-3	TRBJ2-5	-	15	CAISESGREWETQYF	TGTGCCATCAGTGAGTCTGGCAGGGAATGGGAGACCCAGTACTTC
once	TRBV19	TRBJ1-5	-	15	CASSMSTGLNQPQHF	TGTGCCAGTAGTATGTCCACAGGTCTCAATCAGCCCCAGCATTTT
-	TRBV4-1	TRBJ1-1	-	14	CASSQAVGGTEAFF	TGCGCCAGCAGCCAAGCGGTGGGGGGCACTGAAGCTTTCTTT
-	TRBV6-5	TRBJ2-3	-	14	CASSYSGRGDTQYF	TGTGCCAGCAGTTACTCGGGCAGGGGAGATACGCAGTATTTT
-	TRBV7-9	TRBJ2-7	TRBD1	15	CASSPEGQGVHEQYF	TGTGCCAGCAGCCCGGAGGGACAGGGAGTCCACGAGCAGTACTTC
-	TRBV29-1	TRBJ2-7	-	11	CSVDTSYEQYF	TGCAGCGTTGACACTTCCTACGAGCAGTACTTC
-	TRBV4-1	TRBJ2-3	TRBD1	15	CASSQDTGGPDTQYF	TGCGCCAGCAGCCAAGACACAGGGGGCCCAGATACGCAGTATTTT
-	TRBV15	TRBJ2-1	TRBD2	15	CATSRMGGDYNEQFF	TGTGCCACCAGCAGAATGGGGGGGGATTACAATGAGCAGTTCTTC
once	TRBV27	TRBJ2-4	-	12	CASRGVKNIQYF	TGTGCCAGCAGGGGCGTTAAAAACATTCAGTACTTC
-	TRBV13	TRBJ2-1	-	12	CASSSSHNEQFF	TGTGCCAGCAGCTCTAGCCACAATGAGCAGTTCTTC
-	TRBV11-2	TRBJ2-7	TRBD1	15	CASSSRDRVTYEQYF	TGTGCCAGCAGCAGCCGGGACAGGGTCACCTACGAGCAGTACTTC